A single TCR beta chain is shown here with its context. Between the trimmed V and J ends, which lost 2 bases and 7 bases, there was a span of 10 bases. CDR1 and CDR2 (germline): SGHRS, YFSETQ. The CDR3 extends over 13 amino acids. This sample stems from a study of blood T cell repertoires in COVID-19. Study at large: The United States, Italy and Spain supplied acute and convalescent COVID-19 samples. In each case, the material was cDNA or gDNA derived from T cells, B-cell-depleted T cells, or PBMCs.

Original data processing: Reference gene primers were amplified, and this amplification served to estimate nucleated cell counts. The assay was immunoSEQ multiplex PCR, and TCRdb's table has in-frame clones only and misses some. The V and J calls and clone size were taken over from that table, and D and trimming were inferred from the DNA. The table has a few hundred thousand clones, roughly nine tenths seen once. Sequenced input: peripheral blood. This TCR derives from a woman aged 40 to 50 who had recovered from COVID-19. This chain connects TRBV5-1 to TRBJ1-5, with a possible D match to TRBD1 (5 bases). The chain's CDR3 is CASSLNSGQPQHF. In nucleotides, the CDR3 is TGCGCCAGCAGCTTAAACTCAGGGCAGCCCCAGCATTTT.